A selection of T cell receptor beta chains follows, all from one sample in a study of patients and donors after allogeneic stem cell transplantation. One entry per CDR3 protein results from TCRdb running MiXCR on the RT-PCR reads. Of 70,000 to 100,000 distinct CDR3 sequences detected, 5% appear once; the ten largest clones hold about 2.8%. What was sequenced was blood, either unsorted or a sorted T cell fraction (not recorded which). The receptors come from a human donor who was either an allogeneic HSCT recipient or a stem cell or donor lymphocyte infusion donor (not recorded which). It is not recorded whose cells these are; they may come from a transplant donor. Both conserved end residues are part of each CDR3. The D gene is left open where the match is weak. For some rows the clone size is stated as once, few or many, or as a class when expanded; others skip it.

cdr3_aa | cdr3_nt | j_call | v_call | d_call | clone_size
CASSLILETATRDTGELFF | TGTGCCAGCAGTTTAATTTTAGAAACGGCGACAAGGGACACCGGGGAGCTGTTTTTT | TRBJ2-2 | TRBV27 | NA | NA
CASSLSAQINTGELFF | TGTGCCAGCAGTTTATCGGCGCAAATCAACACCGGGGAGCTGTTTTTT | TRBJ2-2 | TRBV27 | NA | many
CSASGGAKNIQYF | TGCAGTGCTAGCGGGGGGGCCAAAAACATTCAGTACTTC | TRBJ2-4 | TRBV20-1 | TRBD2 | many
CASSQGLAGEQFF | TGTGCCAGCAGCCAGGGACTAGCGGGAGAGCAGTTCTTC | TRBJ2-1 | TRBV3-1 | TRBD2 | many
CASRPNNVDSYNEQFF | TGTGCCAGCAGACCAAATAACGTAGATTCCTACAATGAGCAGTTCTTC | TRBJ2-1 | TRBV6-1 | NA | few
CSATTEMGRTDTQYF | TGCAGTGCTACTACAGAAATGGGGCGCACAGATACGCAGTATTTT | TRBJ2-3 | TRBV20-1 | NA | many
CASSFRTGSPLHF | TGTGCCAGCAGCTTCCGGACAGGTTCACCCCTCCACTTT | TRBJ1-6 | TRBV11-3 | TRBD1 | many
CASSQGGTSETQYF | TGTGCCAGCAGCCAAGGGGGCACGTCAGAGACCCAGTACTTC | TRBJ2-5 | TRBV3-1 | NA | NA
CASSLRAPQGGYEQYF | TGTGCCAGCAGCTTACGGGCACCACAGGGGGGGTACGAGCAGTACTTC | TRBJ2-7 | TRBV11-2 | NA | NA
CASVTGQMGLNTEAFF | TGTGCCAGCGTAACAGGACAAATGGGTTTGAACACTGAAGCTTTCTTT | TRBJ1-1 | TRBV2 | NA | many
CASRERGQNLNQPQHF | TGTGCCAGCAGGGAAAGGGGGCAGAACCTTAATCAGCCCCAGCATTTT | TRBJ1-5 | TRBV27 | TRBD1 | NA
CASSFFNSPLHF | TGTGCCAGCAGCTTTTTTAATTCACCCCTCCACTTT | TRBJ1-6 | TRBV7-3 | NA | many
CASRVLGGQETQYF | TGCGCCAGCAGAGTGTTGGGGGGGCAAGAGACCCAGTACTTC | TRBJ2-5 | TRBV5-1 | TRBD2 | many
CASSYGQYSYEQYF | TGCGCCAGCAGCTATGGCCAATATTCCTACGAGCAGTACTTC | TRBJ2-7 | TRBV5-1 | NA | many
CSVDLSGANEKLFF | TGCAGCGTTGATTTGAGCGGGGCTAATGAAAAACTGTTTTTT | TRBJ1-4 | TRBV29-1 | NA | many
CASSTGTSGFQETQYF | TGTGCCAGCAGTACCGGGACTAGCGGCTTCCAAGAGACCCAGTACTTC | TRBJ2-5 | TRBV12-3/TRBV12-4 | TRBD2 | many
CASRRVSGGPDTQYF | TGTGCCAGCAGACGCGTAAGCGGGGGGCCAGATACGCAGTATTTT | TRBJ2-3 | TRBV6-1 | TRBD2 | few
CASSHKKGLARDRETQYF | TGTGCCAGCAGCCACAAGAAAGGACTAGCGCGGGACCGGGAGACCCAGTACTTC | TRBJ2-5 | TRBV3-1 | TRBD2 | many
CASSLVSSMGRNTGELFF | TGTGCCAGCAGCTTAGTTTCGAGTATGGGCAGGAACACCGGGGAGCTGTTTTTT | TRBJ2-2 | TRBV11-2 | NA | few
CAISYTTGMTYEQYF | TGTGCCATCAGTTACACGACAGGGATGACCTACGAGCAGTACTTC | TRBJ2-7 | TRBV10-3 | TRBD1 | many
CASSSPGTEAFF | TGCGCCAGCAGCTCCCCAGGCACTGAAGCTTTCTTT | TRBJ1-1 | TRBV5-1 | NA | few
CASSSLGTGKEKLFF | TGTGCCAGCAGCTCCCTCGGGACAGGGAAGGAAAAACTGTTTTTT | TRBJ1-4 | TRBV5-4 | TRBD1 | NA
CASSQAPRGLIPSPRTDTQYF | TGTGCCAGCAGTCAAGCGCCCCGGGGACTCATTCCCAGTCCCAGGACAGATACGCAGTATTTT | TRBJ2-3 | TRBV6-1 | NA | many
CASSLASGSGDDTQYF | TGTGCCAGCAGTCTCGCCTCGGGCAGCGGCGACGATACGCAGTATTTT | TRBJ2-3 | TRBV28 | NA | NA
CASSSSGTGTYEQYF | TGTGCCAGCAGTTCATCCGGGACAGGGACCTACGAGCAGTACTTC | TRBJ2-7 | TRBV6-5 | TRBD1 | many
CASGPGLNEQFF | TGTGCTAGTGGTCCTGGACTCAATGAGCAGTTCTTC | TRBJ2-1 | TRBV12-5 | NA | many
CASSQDPPRGTGTDTQYF | TGTGCCAGCAGCCAAGACCCCCCCCGGGGCACGGGCACAGATACGCAGTATTTT | TRBJ2-3 | TRBV4-2 | NA | many
CASSPGQADGYTF | TGCGCCAGCAGCCCGGGACAGGCGGACGGCTACACCTTC | TRBJ1-2 | TRBV5-1 | TRBD1 | many
CASSEQRAREKLFF | TGTGCCAGCAGTGAACAGAGGGCGCGGGAAAAACTGTTTTTT | TRBJ1-4 | TRBV6-1 | NA | many
CASSPRQGDSNQPQHF | TGTGCCAGCAGTCCCCGACAGGGAGACAGCAATCAGCCCCAGCATTTT | TRBJ1-5 | TRBV6-1 | TRBD1 | many
CASSPHRIPSSYEQYF | TGTGCCAGCAGCCCCCATAGGATTCCATCTTCCTACGAGCAGTACTTC | TRBJ2-7 | TRBV7-8 | NA | many
CASSPWTEGEQYF | TGTGCCAGCAGCCCCTGGACTGAGGGGGAGCAGTACTTC | TRBJ2-7 | TRBV7-6 | NA | few
CAWVSLAGDNEQFF | TGTGCCTGGGTTTCGTTAGCGGGAGACAATGAGCAGTTCTTC | TRBJ2-1 | TRBV30 | TRBD2 | many
CSARRSAYEQYF | TGCAGTGCGCGTAGGTCGGCCTACGAGCAGTACTTC | TRBJ2-7 | TRBV20-1 | NA | NA
CASSYSGRAYNEQFF | TGTGCCAGCAGTTACAGCGGGAGGGCCTACAATGAGCAGTTCTTC | TRBJ2-1 | TRBV6-5 | TRBD2 | NA
CASSPVGLLGELFF | TGTGCCAGCAGCCCTGTGGGGTTGCTCGGGGAGCTGTTTTTT | TRBJ2-2 | TRBV7-2 | NA | NA
CSAREFVRSSYNSPLHF | TGCAGTGCTAGAGAGTTCGTCAGGAGCTCCTATAATTCACCCCTCCACTTT | TRBJ1-6 | TRBV20-1 | NA | many
CSARDSRRAFF | TGCAGTGCTAGAGACAGTCGTAGAGCTTTCTTT | TRBJ1-1 | TRBV20-1 | NA | many
CASSSGSVTQYF | TGTGCCAGCAGTTCAGGGTCCGTTACGCAGTATTTT | TRBJ2-3 | TRBV12-3/TRBV12-4 | NA | many
CASSPSDGGRSPLHF | TGTGCCAGCAGCCCTTCTGACGGAGGGCGTTCACCCCTCCACTTT | TRBJ1-6 | TRBV4-2 | NA | few
CASSVGLGEMNTEAFF | TGTGCCAGCAGCGTAGGGCTCGGGGAGATGAACACTGAAGCTTTCTTT | TRBJ1-1 | TRBV9 | NA | few
CASSPTGGGYEQFF | TGTGCCAGCAGCCCTACAGGGGGCGGATATGAGCAGTTCTTC | TRBJ2-1 | TRBV9 | TRBD1 | NA
CASRQGGGNEQFF | TGTGCCAGCCGCCAGGGGGGGGGCAATGAGCAGTTCTTC | TRBJ2-1 | TRBV6-9 | NA | many
CASSSTKHGNYEQYF | TGTGCCAGCAGCTCAACAAAACACGGAAACTACGAGCAGTACTTC | TRBJ2-7 | TRBV13 | NA | many
CASSSSPGGQYEQYF | TGTGCCAGCAGCTCATCCCCGGGGGGCCAATACGAGCAGTACTTC | TRBJ2-7 | TRBV5-4 | NA | few
CVLGAILGNEKLFF | TGTGTGTTGGGTGCGATTCTGGGAAATGAAAAACTGTTTTTT | TRBJ1-4 | TRBV12-5 | NA | many
CSARVGRLQETQYF | TGCAGTGCTAGAGTCGGGAGACTACAAGAGACCCAGTACTTC | TRBJ2-5 | TRBV20-1 | NA | many
CASSYSPGGPGEQYF | TGTGCCAGCAGTTACTCGCCCGGAGGACCGGGAGAGCAGTACTTC | TRBJ2-7 | TRBV6-5 | NA | many
CASSLASAPDTQYF | TGCGCCAGCAGCTTGGCTTCGGCCCCAGATACGCAGTATTTT | TRBJ2-3 | TRBV5-1 | NA | many
CASSPSGTAVYNEQFF | TGTGCCAGCAGCCCCTCCGGGACAGCAGTTTACAATGAGCAGTTCTTC | TRBJ2-1 | TRBV7-8 | TRBD1 | medium-sized
CASTPTRQGGDEQFF | TGTGCCAGCACCCCTACACGGCAGGGGGGAGATGAGCAGTTCTTC | TRBJ2-1 | TRBV7-8 | NA | many
CASSEYEATSGNTIYF | TGTGCCAGCAGTGAATACGAGGCTACCTCTGGAAACACCATATATTTT | TRBJ1-3 | TRBV25-1 | NA | many
CSARGAYNTGELFF | TGCAGTGCTAGAGGCGCATATAACACCGGGGAGCTGTTTTTT | TRBJ2-2 | TRBV20-1 | NA | many
CASSFQNSNQPQHF | TGTGCCAGCAGTTTCCAAAATAGCAATCAGCCCCAGCATTTT | TRBJ1-5 | TRBV28 | NA | many